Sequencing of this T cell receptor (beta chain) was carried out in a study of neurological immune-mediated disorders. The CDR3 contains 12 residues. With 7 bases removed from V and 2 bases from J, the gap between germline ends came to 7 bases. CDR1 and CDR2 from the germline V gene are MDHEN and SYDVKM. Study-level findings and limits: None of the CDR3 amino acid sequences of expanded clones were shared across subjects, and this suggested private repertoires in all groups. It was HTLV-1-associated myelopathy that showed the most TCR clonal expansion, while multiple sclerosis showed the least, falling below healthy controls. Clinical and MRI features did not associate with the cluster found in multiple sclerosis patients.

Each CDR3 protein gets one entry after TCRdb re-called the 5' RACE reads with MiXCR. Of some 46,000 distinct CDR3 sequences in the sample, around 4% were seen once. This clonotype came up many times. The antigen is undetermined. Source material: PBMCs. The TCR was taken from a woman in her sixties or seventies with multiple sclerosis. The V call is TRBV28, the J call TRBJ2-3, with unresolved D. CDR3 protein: CASTPDTDTQYF. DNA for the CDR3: TGTGCCAGCACCCCCGACACAGATACGCAGTATTTT.